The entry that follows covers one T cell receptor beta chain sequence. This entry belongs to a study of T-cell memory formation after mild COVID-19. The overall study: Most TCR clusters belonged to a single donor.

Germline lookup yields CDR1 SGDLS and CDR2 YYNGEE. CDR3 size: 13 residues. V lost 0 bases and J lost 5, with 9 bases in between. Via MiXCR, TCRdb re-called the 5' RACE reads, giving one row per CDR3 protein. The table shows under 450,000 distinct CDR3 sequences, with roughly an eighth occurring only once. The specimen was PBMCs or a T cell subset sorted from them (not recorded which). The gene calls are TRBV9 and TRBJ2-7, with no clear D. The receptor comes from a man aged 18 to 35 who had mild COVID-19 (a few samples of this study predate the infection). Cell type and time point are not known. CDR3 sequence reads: CASSVGPANEQYF. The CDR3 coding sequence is TGTGCCAGCAGCGTAGGTCCGGCGAACGAGCAGTACTTC.